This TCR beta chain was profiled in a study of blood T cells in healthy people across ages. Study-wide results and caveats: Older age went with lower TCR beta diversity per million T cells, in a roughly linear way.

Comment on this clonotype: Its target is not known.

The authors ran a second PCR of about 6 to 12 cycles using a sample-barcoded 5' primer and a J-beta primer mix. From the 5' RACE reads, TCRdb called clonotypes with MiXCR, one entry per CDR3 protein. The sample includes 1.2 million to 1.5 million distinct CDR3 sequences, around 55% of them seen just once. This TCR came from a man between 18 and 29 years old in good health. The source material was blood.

CDR3 amino acids: CASSQGPRDTQYF. The DNA of the CDR3 is TGTGCCAGCAGCCAGGGGCCGCGGGATACGCAGTATTTT. This rearrangement joins TRBV3-1 to TRBJ2-3; D perhaps matches TRBD1 (5 bases). CDR1 and CDR2 (germline): LGHDT, YNNKEL (reference sequence). V lost 3 bases to trimming and J lost 6 bases, with 10 bases between them. The CDR3 runs to 13 residues.